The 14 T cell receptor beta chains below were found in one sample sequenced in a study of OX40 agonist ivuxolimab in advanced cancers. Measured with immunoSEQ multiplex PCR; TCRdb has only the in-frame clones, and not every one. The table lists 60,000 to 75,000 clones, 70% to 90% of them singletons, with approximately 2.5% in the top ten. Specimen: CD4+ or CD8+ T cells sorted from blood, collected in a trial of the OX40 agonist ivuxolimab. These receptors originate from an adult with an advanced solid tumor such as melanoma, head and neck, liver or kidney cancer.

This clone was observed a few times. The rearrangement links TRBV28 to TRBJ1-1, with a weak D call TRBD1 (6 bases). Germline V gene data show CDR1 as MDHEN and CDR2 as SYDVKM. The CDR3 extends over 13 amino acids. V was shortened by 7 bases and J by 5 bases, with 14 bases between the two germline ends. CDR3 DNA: TGTGCCAGCAATAAACAGGGTTGGACTGAAGCTTTCTTT. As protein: CASNKQGWTEAFF. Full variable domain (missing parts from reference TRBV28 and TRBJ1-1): DVKVTQSSRYLVKRTGEKVFLECVQDMDHENMFWYRQDPGLGLRLIYFSYDVKMKEKGDIPEGYSVSREKKERFSLILESASTNQTSMYLCASNKQGWTEAFFGQGTRLTVV.

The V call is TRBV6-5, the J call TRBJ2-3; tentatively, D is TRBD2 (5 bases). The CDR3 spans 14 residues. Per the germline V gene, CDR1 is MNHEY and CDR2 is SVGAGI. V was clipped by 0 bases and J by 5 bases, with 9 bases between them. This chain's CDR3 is CASSYSGSKDTQYF. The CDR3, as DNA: TGTGCCAGCAGTTACTCAGGGAGTAAAGATACGCAGTATTTT.

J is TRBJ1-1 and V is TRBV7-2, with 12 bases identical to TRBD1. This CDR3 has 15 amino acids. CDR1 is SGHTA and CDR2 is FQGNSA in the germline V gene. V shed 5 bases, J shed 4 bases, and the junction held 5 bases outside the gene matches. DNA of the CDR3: TGTGCCAGCAGCGAGGGACAGGGGGCCGTCACTGAAGCTTTCTTT. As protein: CASSEGQGAVTEAFF.

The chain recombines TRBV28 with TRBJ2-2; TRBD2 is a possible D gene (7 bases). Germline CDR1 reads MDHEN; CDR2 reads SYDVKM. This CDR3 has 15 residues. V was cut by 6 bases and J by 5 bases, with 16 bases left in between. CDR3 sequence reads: CASRDSGRGTGELFF. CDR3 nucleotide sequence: TGTGCCAGCAGGGACTCAGGGAGGGGGACCGGGGAGCTGTTTTTT.

The CDR3 DNA reads TGTGCCAGCAGAGTAGCGGGAGCAGACCGCCAAGAGACCCAGTACTTC. As protein: CASRVAGADRQETQYF. The chain couples TRBV28 to TRBJ2-5, with 9 bases aligning to TRBD2. Trimming at V came to 6 bases and at J to 1 base, leaving 9 bases not matched to a gene. This CDR3 has 16 amino acids. Per germline, CDR1 MDHEN and CDR2 SYDVKM. The whole variable domain, remainder taken from reference TRBV28 and TRBJ2-5, is DVKVTQSSRYLVKRTGEKVFLECVQDMDHENMFWYRQDPGLGLRLIYFSYDVKMKEKGDIPEGYSVSREKKERFSLILESASTNQTSMYLCASRVAGADRQETQYFGPGTRLLVL.

CDR3 region: CASQGEAGEKLFF. The CDR3, as DNA: TGTGCCAGCCAGGGCGAGGCTGGTGAAAAACTGTTTTTT. The chain combines TRBV2 with TRBJ1-4, with D perhaps matching TRBD1 (5 bases). CDR3 length equals 13 residues. Trimming pared 8 bases from V and 7 bases from J, leaving 14 bases between. Per germline, CDR1 SNHLY and CDR2 FYNNEI.

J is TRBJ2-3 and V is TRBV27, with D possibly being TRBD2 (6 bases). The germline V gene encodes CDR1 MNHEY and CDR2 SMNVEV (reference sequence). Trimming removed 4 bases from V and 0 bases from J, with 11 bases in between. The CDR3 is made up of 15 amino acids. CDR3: CASSSLAVSTDTQYF. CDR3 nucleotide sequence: TGTGCCAGCAGTTCCTTAGCGGTGAGCACAGATACGCAGTATTTT.

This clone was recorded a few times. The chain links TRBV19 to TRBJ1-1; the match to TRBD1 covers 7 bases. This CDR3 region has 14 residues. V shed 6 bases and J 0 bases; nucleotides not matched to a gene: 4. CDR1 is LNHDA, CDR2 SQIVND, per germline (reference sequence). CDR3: CASRGTDMNTEAFF. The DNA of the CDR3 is TGTGCCAGTAGGGGGACAGACATGAACACTGAAGCTTTCTTT.

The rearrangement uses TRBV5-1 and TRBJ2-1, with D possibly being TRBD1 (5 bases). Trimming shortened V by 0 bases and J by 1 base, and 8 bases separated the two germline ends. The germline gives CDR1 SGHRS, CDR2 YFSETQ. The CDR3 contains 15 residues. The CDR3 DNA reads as TGCGCCAGCAGCTTGGGGGGCCAGTCCTACAATGAGCAGTTCTTC. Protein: CASSLGGQSYNEQFF. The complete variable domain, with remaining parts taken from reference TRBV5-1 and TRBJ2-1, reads KAGVTQTPRYLIKTRGQQVTLSCSPISGHRSVSWYQQTPGQGLQFLFEYFSETQRNKGNFPGRFSGRQFSNSRSEMNVSTLELGDSALYLCASSLGGQSYNEQFFGPGTRLTVL.

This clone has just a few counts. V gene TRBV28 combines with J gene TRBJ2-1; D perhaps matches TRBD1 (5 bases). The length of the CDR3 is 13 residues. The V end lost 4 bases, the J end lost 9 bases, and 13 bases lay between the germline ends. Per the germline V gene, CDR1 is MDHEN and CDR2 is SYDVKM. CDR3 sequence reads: CASSSAGLGEQFF. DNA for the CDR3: TGTGCCAGCAGTTCGGCAGGGCTCGGTGAGCAGTTCTTC.

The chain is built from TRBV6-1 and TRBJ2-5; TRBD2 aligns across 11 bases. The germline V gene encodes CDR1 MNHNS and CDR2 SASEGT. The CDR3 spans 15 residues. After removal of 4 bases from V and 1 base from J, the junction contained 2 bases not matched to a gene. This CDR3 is CASSATSGGQETQYF. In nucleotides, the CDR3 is TGTGCCAGCAGTGCTACTAGCGGGGGCCAAGAGACCCAGTACTTC.

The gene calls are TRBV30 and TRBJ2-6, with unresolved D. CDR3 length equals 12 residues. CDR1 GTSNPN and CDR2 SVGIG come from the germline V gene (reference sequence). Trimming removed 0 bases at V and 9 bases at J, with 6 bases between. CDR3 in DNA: TGTGCCTGGAGTGTCGGTCTCAACGTCCTGACTTTC. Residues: CAWSVGLNVLTF.

CDR3 loop: CASRQAGYTGELFF. The CDR3 DNA sequence: TGTGCCAGCAGGCAAGCGGGATATACCGGGGAGCTGTTTTTT. The chain joins TRBV7-9 to TRBJ2-2, with 7 bases lining up with TRBD2. J gave up 5 bases and V 6 bases, and 6 bases lay outside the gene matches. The germline V gene has CDR1 SEHNR and CDR2 FQNEAQ (reference sequence). This CDR3 comprises 14 residues.

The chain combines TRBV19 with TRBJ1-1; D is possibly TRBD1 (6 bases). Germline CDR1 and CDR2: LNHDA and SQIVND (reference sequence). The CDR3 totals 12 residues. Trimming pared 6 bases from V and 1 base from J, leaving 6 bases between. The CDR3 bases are TGTGCCAGTAGGGGACAGAACACTGAAGCTTTCTTT. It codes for CASRGQNTEAFF. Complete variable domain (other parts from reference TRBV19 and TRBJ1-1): DGGITQSPKYLFRKEGQNVTLSCEQNLNHDAMYWYRQDPGQGLRLIYYSQIVNDFQKGDIAEGYSVSREKKESFPLTVTSAQKNPTAFYLCASRGQNTEAFFGQGTRLTVV.